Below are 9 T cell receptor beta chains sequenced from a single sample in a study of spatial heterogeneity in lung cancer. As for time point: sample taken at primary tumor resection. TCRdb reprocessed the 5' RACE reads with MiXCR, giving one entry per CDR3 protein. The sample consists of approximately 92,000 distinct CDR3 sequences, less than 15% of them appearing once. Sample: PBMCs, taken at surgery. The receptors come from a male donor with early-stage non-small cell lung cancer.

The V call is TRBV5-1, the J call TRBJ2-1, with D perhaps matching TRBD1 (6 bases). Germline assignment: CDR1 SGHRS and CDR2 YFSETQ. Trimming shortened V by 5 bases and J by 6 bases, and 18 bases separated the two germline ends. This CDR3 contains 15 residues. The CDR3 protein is CASRPGHSSPNEQFF. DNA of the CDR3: TGCGCCAGCAGACCGGGACACTCTTCCCCCAATGAGCAGTTCTTC.

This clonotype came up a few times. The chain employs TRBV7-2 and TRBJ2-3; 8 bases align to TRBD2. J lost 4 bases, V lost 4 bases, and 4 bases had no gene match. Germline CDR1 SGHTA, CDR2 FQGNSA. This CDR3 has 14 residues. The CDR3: CASSWGLGADTQYF. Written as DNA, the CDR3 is TGTGCCAGCAGCTGGGGACTAGGCGCAGATACGCAGTATTTT.

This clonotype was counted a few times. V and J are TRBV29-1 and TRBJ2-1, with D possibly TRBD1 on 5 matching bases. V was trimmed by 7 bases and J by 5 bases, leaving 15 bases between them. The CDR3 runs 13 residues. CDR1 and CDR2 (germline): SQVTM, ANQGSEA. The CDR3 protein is CSARTSGNNEQFF. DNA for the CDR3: TGCAGCGCCCGGACATCCGGAAACAATGAGCAGTTCTTC.

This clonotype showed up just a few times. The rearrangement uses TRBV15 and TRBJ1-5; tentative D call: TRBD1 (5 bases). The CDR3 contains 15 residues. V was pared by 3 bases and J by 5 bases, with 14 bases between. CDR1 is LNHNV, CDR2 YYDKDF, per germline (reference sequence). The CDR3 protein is CATSRGGTGYQPQHF. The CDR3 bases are TGTGCCACCAGCAGGGGTGGGACCGGCTATCAGCCCCAGCATTTT.

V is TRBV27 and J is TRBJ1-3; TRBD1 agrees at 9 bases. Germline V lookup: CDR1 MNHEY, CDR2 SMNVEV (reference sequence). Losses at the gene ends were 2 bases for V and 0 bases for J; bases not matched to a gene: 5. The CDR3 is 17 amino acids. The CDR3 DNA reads TGTGCCAGCAGTTTAACCGGGACAGGGAGCTCTGGAAACACCATATATTTT. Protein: CASSLTGTGSSGNTIYF.

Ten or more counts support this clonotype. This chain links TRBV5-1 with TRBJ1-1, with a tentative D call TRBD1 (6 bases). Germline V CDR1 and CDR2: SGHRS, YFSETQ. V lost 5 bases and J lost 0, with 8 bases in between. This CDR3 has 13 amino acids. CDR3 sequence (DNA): TGCGCCAGCAGGGGGGCCCTGAACACTGAAGCTTTCTTT. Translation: CASRGALNTEAFF.

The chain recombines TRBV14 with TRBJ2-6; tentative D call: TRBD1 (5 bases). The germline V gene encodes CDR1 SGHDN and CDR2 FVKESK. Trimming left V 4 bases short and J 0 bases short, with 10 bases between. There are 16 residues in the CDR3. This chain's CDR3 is CASSRRTLSGANVLTF. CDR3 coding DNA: TGTGCCAGCAGCCGCCGGACACTCTCTGGGGCCAACGTCCTGACTTTC.

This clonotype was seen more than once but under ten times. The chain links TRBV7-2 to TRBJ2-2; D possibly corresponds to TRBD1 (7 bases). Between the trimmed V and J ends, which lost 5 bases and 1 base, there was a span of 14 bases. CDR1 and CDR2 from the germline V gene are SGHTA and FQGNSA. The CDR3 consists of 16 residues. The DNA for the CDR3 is TGTGCCAGCAGCCCGCAGGGGGGCTGGAACACCGGGGAGCTGTTTTTT. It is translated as CASSPQGGWNTGELFF.

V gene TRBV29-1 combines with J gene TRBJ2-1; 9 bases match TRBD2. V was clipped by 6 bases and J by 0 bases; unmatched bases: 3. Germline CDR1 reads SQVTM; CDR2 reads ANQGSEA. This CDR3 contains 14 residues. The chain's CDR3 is CSVELAGSYNEQFF. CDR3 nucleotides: TGCAGCGTGGAACTAGCGGGCTCCTACAATGAGCAGTTCTTC.